Given below is one TCR beta chain in context. Its cognate antigen is unknown. The sample is drawn from a study of shared clonotypes between healthy human individuals. Study-level results: The diversity represented, both genetic and in exposure history, was limited by few donors.

Method: immunoSEQ multiplex PCR; TCRdb's copy keeps in-frame clones and lacks some. The sample carries some 480,000 clones, around 80% recorded once. The ends lost 1 base at V and 8 bases at J; junction bases unmatched: 7. The germline CDR1 and CDR2 sequences are SGHTA and FQGNSA. The CDR3 is made up of 15 amino acids. Sequences were obtained from PBMCs. The source is a woman aged 40 to 50 in good health. Some clones in this sample may be carry-over from other donors' samples. This sequence joins TRBV7-2 and TRBJ1-4, with 7 bases lining up with TRBD1. CDR3: CASSLVRDRGEKLFF. For the CDR3, the DNA is TGTGCCAGCAGCTTAGTCCGGGACAGAGGAGAAAAACTGTTTTTT. Full variable domain (remainder filled in from reference TRBV7-2 and TRBJ1-4): GAGVSQSPSNKVTEKGKDVELRCDPISGHTALYWYRQSLGQGLEFLIYFQGNSAPDKSGLPSDRFSAERTGGSVSTLTIQRTQQEDSAVYLCASSLVRDRGEKLFFGSGTQLSVL.